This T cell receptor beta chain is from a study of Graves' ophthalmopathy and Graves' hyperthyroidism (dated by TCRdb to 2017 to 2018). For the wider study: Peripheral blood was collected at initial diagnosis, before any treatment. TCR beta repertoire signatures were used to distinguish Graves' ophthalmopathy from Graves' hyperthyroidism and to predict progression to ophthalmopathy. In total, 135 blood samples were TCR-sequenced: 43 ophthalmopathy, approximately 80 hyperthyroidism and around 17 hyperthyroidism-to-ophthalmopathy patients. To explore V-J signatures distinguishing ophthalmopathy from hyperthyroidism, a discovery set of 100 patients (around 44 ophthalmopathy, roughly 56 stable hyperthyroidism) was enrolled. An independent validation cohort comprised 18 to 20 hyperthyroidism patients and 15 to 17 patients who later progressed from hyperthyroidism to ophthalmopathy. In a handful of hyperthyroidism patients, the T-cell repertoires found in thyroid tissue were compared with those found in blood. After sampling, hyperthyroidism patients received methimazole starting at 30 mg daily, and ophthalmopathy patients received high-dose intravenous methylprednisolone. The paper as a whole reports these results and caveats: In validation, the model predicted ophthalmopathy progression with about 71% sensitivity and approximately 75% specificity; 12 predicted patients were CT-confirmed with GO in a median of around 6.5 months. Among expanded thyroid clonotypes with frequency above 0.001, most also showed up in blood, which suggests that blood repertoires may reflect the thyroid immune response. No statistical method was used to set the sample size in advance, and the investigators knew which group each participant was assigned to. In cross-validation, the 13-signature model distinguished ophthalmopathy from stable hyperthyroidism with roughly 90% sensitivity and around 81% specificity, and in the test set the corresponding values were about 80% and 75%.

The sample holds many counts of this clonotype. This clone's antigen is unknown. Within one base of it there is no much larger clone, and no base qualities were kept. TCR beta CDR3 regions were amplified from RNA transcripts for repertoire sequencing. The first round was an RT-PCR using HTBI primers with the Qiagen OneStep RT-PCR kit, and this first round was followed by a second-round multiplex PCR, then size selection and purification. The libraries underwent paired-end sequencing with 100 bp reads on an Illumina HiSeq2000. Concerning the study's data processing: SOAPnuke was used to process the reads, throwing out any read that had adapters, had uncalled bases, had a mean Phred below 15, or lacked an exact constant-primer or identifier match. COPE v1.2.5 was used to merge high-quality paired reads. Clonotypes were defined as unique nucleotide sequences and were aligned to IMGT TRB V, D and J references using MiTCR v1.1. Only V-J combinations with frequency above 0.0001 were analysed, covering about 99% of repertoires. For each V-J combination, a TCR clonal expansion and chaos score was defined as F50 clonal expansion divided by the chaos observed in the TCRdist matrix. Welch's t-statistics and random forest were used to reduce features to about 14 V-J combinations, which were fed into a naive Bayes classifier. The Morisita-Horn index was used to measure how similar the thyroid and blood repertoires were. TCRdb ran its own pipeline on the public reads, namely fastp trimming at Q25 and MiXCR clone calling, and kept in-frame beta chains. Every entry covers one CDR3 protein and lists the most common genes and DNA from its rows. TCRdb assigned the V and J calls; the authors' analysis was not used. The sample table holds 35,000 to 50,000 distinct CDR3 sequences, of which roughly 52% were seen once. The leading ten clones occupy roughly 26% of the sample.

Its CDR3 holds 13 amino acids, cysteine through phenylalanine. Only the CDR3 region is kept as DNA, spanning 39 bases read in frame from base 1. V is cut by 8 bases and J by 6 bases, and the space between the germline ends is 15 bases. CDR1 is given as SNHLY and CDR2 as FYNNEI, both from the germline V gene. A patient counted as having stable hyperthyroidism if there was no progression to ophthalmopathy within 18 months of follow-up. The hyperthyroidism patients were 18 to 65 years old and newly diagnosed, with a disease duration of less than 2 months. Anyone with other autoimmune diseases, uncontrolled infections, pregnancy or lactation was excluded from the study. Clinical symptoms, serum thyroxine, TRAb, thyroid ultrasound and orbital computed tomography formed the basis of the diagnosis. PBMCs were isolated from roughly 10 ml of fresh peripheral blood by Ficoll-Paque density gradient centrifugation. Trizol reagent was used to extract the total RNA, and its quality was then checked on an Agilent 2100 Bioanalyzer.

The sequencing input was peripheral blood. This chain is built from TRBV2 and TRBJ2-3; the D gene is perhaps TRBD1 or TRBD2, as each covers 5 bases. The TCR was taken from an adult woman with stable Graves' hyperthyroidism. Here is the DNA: TGTGCCAGCGGGGGTCGGGGTAGGGATACGCAGTATTTT. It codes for CASGGRGRDTQYF.